One sample yielded the 13 T cell receptor beta chains listed below, sequenced in a study of tumor-infiltrating lymphocytes in localized non-small cell lung cancer. Repertoires were generated with immunoSEQ multiplex PCR, while TCRdb's copy carries only in-frame clones and drops some. The table shows under 10,000 clones, with approximately 75% occurring only once. Sequenced: lung tumor tissue. These receptors all stem from a human donor with non-small cell lung cancer.

V gene TRBV13 combines with J gene TRBJ2-7; 7 bases are a match to TRBD2. The germline gives CDR1 PRHDT, CDR2 FYEKMQ (reference sequence). With 3 bases clipped from V and 7 bases from J, the junction kept 12 bases outside the gene matches. This CDR3 is built from 15 residues. The CDR3 DNA is TGTGCCAGCAGCTTCAAATCTCGGGGGGTACGGGAGCAGTACTTC. Encoded protein: CASSFKSRGVREQYF.

This chain joins TRBV6-5 and TRBJ1-5, with 8 bases identical to TRBD1. The junction had 6 bases not matched to a gene; V was cut back by 5 bases and J by 3 bases. Germline loops: CDR1 MNHEY, CDR2 SVGAGI. This CDR3 has 15 amino acids. CDR3 region: CASSPRQGSNQPQHF. CDR3 nucleotides: TGTGCCAGCAGTCCGAGACAGGGGTCCAATCAGCCCCAGCATTTT.

This sequence joins TRBV20-1 and TRBJ2-1; possibly TRBD1 for D (7 bases). The V end lost 6 bases, the J end lost 12 bases, and 12 bases lay between the germline ends. Germline loops: CDR1 DFQATT, CDR2 SNEGSKA (reference sequence). CDR3 length equals 10 residues. Here the CDR3 reads CSAGQEGQFF. CDR3 bases: TGCAGTGCCGGACAGGAGGGGCAGTTCTTC.

This clone has a handful of counts. The gene calls are TRBV30 and TRBJ2-2; 7 bases are a match to TRBD2. The J segment lost 5 bases and the V segment lost 4 bases, leaving 13 bases of the junction unmatched. This CDR3 has 16 residues. Germline V gives CDR1 GTSNPN, CDR2 SVGIG (reference sequence). CDR3 amino acids: CAWMGEGHRGTGELFF. As DNA, the CDR3 is TGTGCCTGGATGGGGGAGGGGCACAGAGGGACCGGGGAGCTGTTTTTT.

The chain carries TRBV5-5 and TRBJ1-2, with a weak D call TRBD1 (6 bases). CDR1 is SGHKS and CDR2 is YYEKEE in the germline V gene (reference sequence). Trimming stripped 3 bases from V and 2 bases from J, with 8 bases between. This CDR3 is 13 amino acids long. Here the CDR3 reads CASSSGQNYGYTF. CDR3 coding DNA: TGTGCCAGCAGCTCTGGACAGAACTATGGCTACACCTTC.

The chain has TRBV7-6 and TRBJ2-7; unclear D gene. The CDR3 spans 13 residues. Trimming removed 1 base from V and 2 bases from J, with 6 bases in between. Germline CDR1 reads SGHVS; CDR2 reads FNYEAQ. This chain's CDR3 is CASSLEVTYEQYF. CDR3 DNA sequence: TGTGCCAGCAGCTTAGAAGTCACCTACGAGCAGTACTTC.

This CDR3 reads CASSVGETSGTRSYEQYF. CDR3 nucleotide sequence: TGTGCCAGCAGCGTAGGGGAGACTAGCGGCACCCGATCCTACGAGCAGTACTTC. The V and J genes are TRBV9 and TRBJ2-7; the match to TRBD2 covers 9 bases. The CDR3 extends over 18 amino acids. Germline V CDR1 and CDR2: SGDLS, YYNGEE. V lost 0 bases, J lost 1 base, and 11 bases stayed unmatched.

V usage is TRBV18 and J usage is TRBJ2-5, with 7 bases identical to TRBD1. CDR1 KGHSH and CDR2 LQKENI come from the germline V gene. Trimming at V came to 2 bases and at J to 5 bases, leaving 5 bases not matched to a gene. The length of the CDR3 is 14 residues. The CDR3: CASSPGTERETQYF. As DNA, the CDR3 is TGTGCCAGCTCACCAGGGACAGAGCGGGAGACCCAGTACTTC.

The V gene is TRBV19, the J gene TRBJ2-1, with 10 bases aligning to TRBD2. Germline CDR1 is LNHDA and CDR2 is SQIVND (reference sequence). The CDR3 loop spans 16 amino acids. V was clipped by 6 bases and J by 2 bases; unmatched bases: 7. The CDR3: CASRPRTSGAYNEQFF. CDR3 nucleotide sequence: TGTGCCAGTAGACCCAGGACTAGCGGAGCCTACAATGAGCAGTTCTTC.

The J gene is TRBJ2-7, the V gene TRBV19; TRBD1 agrees at 10 bases. This CDR3 is built from 14 residues. The V gene's germline CDR1 is LNHDA and CDR2 SQIVND (reference sequence). V gave up 3 bases and J gave up 3 bases; unmatched junction bases: 2. The CDR3 is CASSMTGGIYEQYF. CDR3 DNA sequence: TGTGCCAGTAGTATGACAGGGGGCATCTACGAGCAGTACTTC.

The gene calls are TRBV29-1 and TRBJ1-2; possible D gene TRBD1, 6 bases. CDR3 size: 13 residues. Trimming left V 4 bases short and J 0 bases short, with 9 bases between. Germline CDR1 reads SQVTM; CDR2 reads ANQGSEA. The CDR3 DNA reads as TGCAGCGTTGGCGGGGGGCCTAACTATGGCTACACCTTC. This sequence encodes CSVGGGPNYGYTF. Full variable domain (outside the CDR3, taken from reference TRBV29-1 and TRBJ1-2): SAVISQKPSRDICQRGTSLTIQCQVDSQVTMMFWYRQQPGQSLTLIATANQGSEATYESGFVIDKFPISRPNLTFSTLTVSNMSPEDSSIYLCSVGGGPNYGYTFGSGTRLTVV.

This clone was observed a few times. The chain is built from TRBV28 and TRBJ1-1; D is perhaps TRBD1 (5 bases). Germline V gene data show CDR1 as MDHEN and CDR2 as SYDVKM. The CDR3 extends over 14 amino acids. The germline V and J ends were trimmed by 1 base and 1 base, with 7 bases remaining between them. CDR3 nucleotide sequence: TGTGCCAGCAGTTTATCAGGGACGAACACTGAAGCTTTCTTT. Translating it yields CASSLSGTNTEAFF.

This clone is labeled as medium-sized. The genes are TRBV6-5 and TRBJ1-2, with D possibly matching TRBD1 (5 bases). The CDR3 spans 16 residues. V gave up 4 bases and J gave up 4 bases, with 19 bases separating them. CDR1 is MNHEY and CDR2 is SVGAGI in the germline V gene. The CDR3 DNA follows: TGTGCCAGCAGTTTACCCAGAGGGACGGGAGGCTATGGCTACACCTTC. Its translation is CASSLPRGTGGYGYTF.